One sample yielded the 27 T cell receptor beta chains listed below, sequenced in a study of blood T cell repertoires in COVID-19. TCRdb's copy holds only in-frame clones and misses some; the assay was immunoSEQ multiplex PCR. The sample yields under 350,000 clones, 70% to 90% seen once. Sample: PBMCs or T cells enriched from blood (not recorded which). All receptors come from a woman aged 40 to 50 with acute COVID-19.

The chain recombines TRBV7-6 with TRBJ2-2; 10 positions match TRBD2. The CDR3 covers 21 residues. Germline loops: CDR1 SGHVS, CDR2 FNYEAQ. The junction had 23 bases not matched to a gene; V was cut back by 4 bases and J by 6 bases. Here the CDR3 DNA reads TGTGCCAGCAGCTCTAGTGGGGCGGCTAGCGGGGGCCCACCCTTAGCCGGGGAGCTGTTTTTT. It specifies CASSSSGAASGGPPLAGELFF.

The chain links TRBV7-9 to TRBJ1-4; D is unresolved. Trimming removed 5 bases from V and 7 bases from J, with 17 bases in between. Germline assignment: CDR1 SEHNR and CDR2 FQNEAQ (reference sequence). The CDR3 runs to 15 residues. CDR3 nucleotide sequence: TGTGCCAGCAGCGATGAGGGAACATTCGTTGAAAAACTGTTTTTT. Amino acids: CASSDEGTFVEKLFF.

The chain recombines TRBV12-3 or TRBV12-4 with TRBJ1-2; TRBD1 matches 8 bases. The CDR3 spans 13 residues. V lost 5 bases and J lost 8; bases outside the gene matches: 7. CDR3 in amino acids: CASSEDRVKGYTF. The CDR3 nucleotides are TGTGCCAGCAGTGAGGACAGGGTAAAGGGCTACACCTTC.

The sample holds one count of this clone. The V and J genes are TRBV9 and TRBJ2-3; D might be TRBD1 (6 bases). Germline-derived CDR1 and CDR2 are SGDLS and YYNGEE. This CDR3 has 18 residues. Between the trimmed V and J ends, which lost 4 bases and 4 bases, there was a span of 25 bases. The CDR3 spells CASSSHAGLQGVADTQYF. The DNA of the CDR3 is TGTGCCAGCAGCTCGCACGCCGGGTTACAGGGAGTCGCAGATACGCAGTATTTT.

The chain combines TRBV19 with TRBJ2-5, with D perhaps TRBD2 (5 bases). Germline V gene lookup returns CDR1 LNHDA and CDR2 SQIVND (reference sequence). The ends were cut back, 3 bases at V and 5 bases at J, with 19 bases in the middle. The length of the CDR3 is 16 residues. The DNA of the CDR3 is TGTGCCAGTAGTATTGGAGGACGTGGGCTCGGGGAGACCCAGTACTTC. The encoded protein is CASSIGGRGLGETQYF. Together with reference TRBV19 and TRBJ2-5, the CDR3 gives the full variable domain: DGGITQSPKYLFRKEGQNVTLSCEQNLNHDAMYWYRQDPGQGLRLIYYSQIVNDFQKGDIAEGYSVSREKKESFPLTVTSAQKNPTAFYLCASSIGGRGLGETQYFGPGTRLLVL.

V and J are TRBV19 and TRBJ2-1, with TRBD1 as a possible D gene (5 bases). The CDR3 consists of 12 residues. Germline-derived CDR1 and CDR2 are LNHDA and SQIVND (reference sequence). The ends were cut back, 7 bases at V and 6 bases at J, with 10 bases in the middle. CDR3 loop: CASMGRINEQFF. The CDR3 region has the DNA TGTGCCAGTATGGGGCGGATCAATGAGCAGTTCTTC.

The rearrangement links TRBV2 to TRBJ2-5; D perhaps matches TRBD1 (5 bases). This CDR3 is 13 amino acids long. V dropped 7 bases and J dropped 5 bases, with 14 bases sitting between them. Germline V gene sequence: CDR1 SNHLY, CDR2 FYNNEI. CDR3 nucleotide sequence: TGTGCCAGCACTAAGACAGTCTCTGAGACCCAGTACTTC. The encoded protein is CASTKTVSETQYF.

This sequence joins TRBV28 and TRBJ2-7, with 14 bases that match TRBD2. V lost 8 bases and J lost 0; bases outside the gene matches: 24. Germline lookup yields CDR1 MDHEN and CDR2 SYDVKM. The CDR3 covers 22 residues. Written as DNA, the CDR3 is TGTGCCAGCTGGGCTAGGGCCCAAGCCTCCGGGACTAGCGGGAGTAGCTCCTACGAGCAGTACTTC. It yields the protein CASWARAQASGTSGSSSYEQYF.

This chain's CDR3 is CASSFGGQPNTGELFF. In DNA form, the CDR3 reads TGTGCCAGCAGTTTTGGCGGACAGCCGAACACCGGGGAGCTGTTTTTT. The genes are TRBV28 and TRBJ2-2, with D possibly matching TRBD1 (6 bases). With 3 bases removed from V and 0 bases from J, the gap between germline ends came to 11 bases. Per the germline V gene, CDR1 is MDHEN and CDR2 is SYDVKM. The CDR3 has 16 residues.

The CDR3, as DNA: TGTGCCAGCAGCTTGAGCGGCAGGATCACAGATACGCAGTATTTT. The encoded protein is CASSLSGRITDTQYF. The chain has TRBV5-6 and TRBJ2-3, with D perhaps TRBD2 (5 bases). This CDR3 is built from 15 residues. Between the trimmed V and J ends, which lost 1 base and 2 bases, there was a span of 11 bases. Germline CDR1 SGHDT, CDR2 YYEEEE.

This chain joins TRBV7-9 and TRBJ2-2; D is perhaps TRBD1 (6 bases). V lost 7 bases, J lost 0 bases, and 21 bases lay in between. The CDR3 is 18 amino acids. CDR1 and CDR2 (germline): SEHNR, FQNEAQ (reference sequence). The CDR3 DNA reads TGTGCCAGCACCTTCCAGGGGATCACTAATCCGAACACCGGGGAGCTGTTTTTT. Translating gives CASTFQGITNPNTGELFF.

A single count supports this clone. This chain joins TRBV7-9 and TRBJ1-2; a possible D gene is TRBD1 (6 bases). This CDR3 spans 13 amino acids. In germline, CDR1 is SEHNR, CDR2 FQNEAQ (reference sequence). V shed 1 base and J shed 6 bases, with 9 bases lying between them. The CDR3 is CASSLEQGHGYTF. As DNA, the CDR3 is TGTGCCAGCAGCTTAGAACAGGGCCATGGCTACACCTTC.

J is TRBJ1-6 and V is TRBV9; D gene ambiguous. Germline V gene sequence: CDR1 SGDLS, CDR2 YYNGEE. V lost 0 bases, J lost 6 bases, and 7 bases lay in between. This CDR3 comprises 14 residues. The CDR3 DNA reads TGTGCCAGCAGCGTAGACAGCAGTAATTCACCCCTCCACTTT. It translates to CASSVDSSNSPLHF.

The rearrangement uses TRBV19 and TRBJ2-4; possibly TRBD1 for D (6 bases). The germline gives CDR1 LNHDA, CDR2 SQIVND (reference sequence). The CDR3 loop spans 14 amino acids. The V end lost 2 bases, the J end lost 3 bases, and 8 bases lay between the germline ends. The CDR3 spells CASSILDSKNIQYF. The CDR3, as DNA: TGTGCCAGTAGTATACTGGACAGCAAAAACATTCAGTACTTC.

V and J are TRBV11-1 and TRBJ1-3; 8 nucleotides align to TRBD1. Germline CDR1 SGHAT, CDR2 FQDESV (reference sequence). The CDR3 length is 13 residues. Trimming removed 5 bases from V and 7 bases from J; junction bases left unmatched: 4. CDR3 region: CASSHGQGNTIYF. The CDR3 bases are TGTGCCAGCAGCCACGGACAGGGTAACACCATATATTTT. Combining the CDR3 with reference TRBV11-1 and TRBJ1-3 gives the whole variable domain EAEVAQSPRYKITEKSQAVAFWCDPISGHATLYWYRQILGQGPELLVQFQDESVVDDSQLPKDRFSAERLKGVDSTLKIQPAELGDSAMYLCASSHGQGNTIYFGEGSWLTVV.

V and J are TRBV3-1 (or the pseudogene TRBV3-2) and TRBJ1-6; D is undetermined. The CDR3 loop spans 18 amino acids. Trimming stripped 1 base from V and 7 bases from J, with 20 bases between. Germline CDR1 and CDR2: LGHDT and YNNKEL (reference sequence). CDR3 in amino acids: CASSQVLRDGFVNSPLHF. In DNA, the CDR3 is TGTGCCAGCAGCCAAGTTTTGCGAGACGGGTTCGTGAATTCACCCCTCCACTTT.

This clone was found a few times. The chain couples TRBV5-1 to TRBJ1-3, with a tentative D call TRBD1 (5 bases). CDR1 SGHRS and CDR2 YFSETQ come from the germline V gene. V was clipped by 4 bases and J by 1 base, with 15 bases between them. The CDR3 runs 16 residues. The DNA for the CDR3 is TGCGCCAGCAGCCCCGCCTCAGACAGTTCTGGAAACACCATATATTTT. This codes for CASSPASDSSGNTIYF. Combining the CDR3 with reference TRBV5-1 and TRBJ1-3 gives the whole variable domain KAGVTQTPRYLIKTRGQQVTLSCSPISGHRSVSWYQQTPGQGLQFLFEYFSETQRNKGNFPGRFSGRQFSNSRSEMNVSTLELGDSALYLCASSPASDSSGNTIYFGEGSWLTVV.

For the CDR3, the DNA is TGTGCCAGCAGCTTACAGGGACAGAAAGTGAATACGCAGTATTTT. Its translation is CASSLQGQKVNTQYF. The genes are TRBV11-2 and TRBJ2-3; 7 nucleotides align to TRBD1. Germline loops: CDR1 SGHAT, CDR2 FQNNGV. The J segment lost 7 bases and the V segment lost 2 bases, leaving 9 bases of the junction unmatched. The CDR3 has 15 amino acids.

The J gene is TRBJ1-6, the V gene TRBV6-5; no reliable D call. The CDR3 contains 12 residues. The germline CDR1 and CDR2 sequences are MNHEY and SVGAGI. Trimming stripped 11 bases from V and 8 bases from J, with 13 bases between. The CDR3 DNA reads as TGTGCCGCTCGGGTGTCGGATTCACCCCTCCACTTT. This sequence encodes CAARVSDSPLHF.

The gene calls are TRBV11-2 and TRBJ2-1; D perhaps matches TRBD2 (7 bases). In germline, CDR1 is SGHAT, CDR2 FQNNGV. Trimming removed 3 bases from V and 3 bases from J, with 18 bases in between. The CDR3 totals 17 residues. Here the CDR3 DNA reads TGTGCCAGCAGCTTTCGAGGGGGGGTGAACCTCTACAATGAGCAGTTCTTC. Residues: CASSFRGGVNLYNEQFF.

The chain has TRBV4-1 and TRBJ2-7; D may be TRBD2 (5 bases). Germline V gene data show CDR1 as MGHRA and CDR2 as YSYEKL. The CDR3 loop spans 13 amino acids. The V and J ends lost 5 bases and 3 bases respectively, with 11 bases between them. CDR3 nucleotides: TGCGCCAGCAGCAAGACTACCGGCTACGAGCAGTACTTC. It encodes CASSKTTGYEQYF.

In this sample, this clone turned up a few times. The chain uses TRBV5-1 and TRBJ1-2, with 7 bases that match TRBD1. CDR3 length: 15 residues. Per the germline V gene, CDR1 is SGHRS and CDR2 is YFSETQ. Germline trimming cut 0 bases from V and 1 base from J; bases unmatched to any gene: 3. The CDR3 DNA reads as TGCGCCAGCAGCTTGGACAGGGGCATTAACTATGGCTACACCTTC. It yields the protein CASSLDRGINYGYTF. The full variable domain, rest sourced from reference TRBV5-1 and TRBJ1-2, is KAGVTQTPRYLIKTRGQQVTLSCSPISGHRSVSWYQQTPGQGLQFLFEYFSETQRNKGNFPGRFSGRQFSNSRSEMNVSTLELGDSALYLCASSLDRGINYGYTFGSGTRLTVV.

The chain joins TRBV7-2 to TRBJ2-7; D possibly corresponds to TRBD2 (5 bases). The germline V and J ends were trimmed by 3 bases and 5 bases, with 14 bases remaining between them. CDR3 length: 14 amino acids. Germline-derived CDR1 and CDR2 are SGHTA and FQGNSA. As DNA, the CDR3 is TGTGCCAGCAGCTTGAGGCCCCCCGGGGACGAGCAGTACTTC. This gives the protein CASSLRPPGDEQYF. Variable domain in full (rest from reference TRBV7-2 and TRBJ2-7): GAGVSQSPSNKVTEKGKDVELRCDPISGHTALYWYRQSLGQGLEFLIYFQGNSAPDKSGLPSDRFSAERTGGSVSTLTIQRTQQEDSAVYLCASSLRPPGDEQYFGPGTRLTVT.

The rearrangement links TRBV29-1 to TRBJ1-2; D is undetermined. Germline V gene data show CDR1 as SQVTM and CDR2 as ANQGSEA. V was clipped by 7 bases and J by 5 bases, with 20 bases between them. There are 14 residues in the CDR3. The CDR3 DNA sequence: TGCAGCGATTTTCATACTCTGAGCTTATATGGCTACACCTTC. Protein product: CSDFHTLSLYGYTF.

The chain couples TRBV6-2 or TRBV6-3 to TRBJ2-7; 8 nucleotides agree with TRBD1. This CDR3 region has 14 residues. Per the germline V gene, CDR1 is MNHEY and CDR2 is SVGEGT. V lost 5 bases and J lost 2; bases outside the gene matches: 5. DNA for the CDR3: TGTGCCAGCAGTCGAAACAGGGGGGCCTACGAGCAGTACTTC. Amino acid sequence: CASSRNRGAYEQYF.

This chain joins TRBV6-1 and TRBJ1-1; 8 nucleotides match TRBD1. In germline, CDR1 is MNHNS, CDR2 SASEGT. V lost 2 bases and J lost 11; bases outside the gene matches: 4. This CDR3 comprises 12 residues. The CDR3 loop is CASSEYRGRAFF. CDR3 DNA: TGTGCCAGCAGTGAATACAGGGGGAGGGCTTTCTTT.

The chain employs TRBV19 and TRBJ2-2, with D possibly TRBD2 on 6 matching bases. The germline V and J ends were trimmed by 7 bases and 6 bases, with 15 bases remaining between them. The CDR3 runs to 14 residues. CDR1 LNHDA and CDR2 SQIVND come from the germline V gene (reference sequence). CDR3 residues: CASIPGSIPGELFF. DNA for the CDR3: TGTGCCAGTATACCCGGGAGCATCCCCGGGGAGCTGTTTTTT.